A selection of T cell receptor beta chains follows, all from one sample in a study of blood T cell repertoires in COVID-19. Libraries were prepared by immunoSEQ multiplex PCR; TCRdb keeps only in-frame clonotypes and omits some of them. The sample lists 200,000 to 300,000 clones; 84% were seen once. The sequencing sample was made of peripheral blood. The receptors come from a man aged 60 to 69 with acute or convalescent COVID-19. The conserved cysteine and the conserved F or W are not part of the CDR3 here. Not every row has a clone size; where given, it reads once, few, many or a size class.

V	size	J	CDR3
TRBV4-1	NA	TRBJ2-1	ASSPFRQGMLNNEQF
TRBV3-1/TRBV3-2	NA	TRBJ2-7	ASSRDRYEQY
TRBV7-9	NA	TRBJ2-1	ASSRRVAGTNLRGQF
TRBV4-2	NA	TRBJ2-5	ASSQVFPLETQY
TRBV9	NA	TRBJ1-1	ASSVLTGMNTEAF
TRBV4-2	NA	TRBJ2-1	ASSQARSGYYNEQF
TRBV7-9	NA	TRBJ2-1	ASSLGVGGSGHYNEQF
TRBV29-1	NA	TRBJ1-1	SVDRANTEAF
TRBV20-1	NA	TRBJ2-3	SASLGGTDTQY
TRBV6-7	NA	TRBJ2-7	ASSFQTPYEQY
TRBV11-2	NA	TRBJ2-3	ASRLRGPSTDTQY
TRBV11-2	few	TRBJ2-1	ASSPLAGGIHEQF
TRBV2	NA	TRBJ2-2	ASRTGLAGVGGELF
TRBV5-1	NA	TRBJ2-5	ASSLQGAETQY
TRBV21-1	few	TRBJ2-3	ASRAGPANTQY
TRBV4-2	NA	TRBJ2-7	ASKSHLGTGLSGQY
TRBV28	NA	TRBJ2-7	ASSLMPSGGGRRYEQY
TRBV30	NA	TRBJ2-7	AWSPTGTVYEQY
TRBV7-2	once	TRBJ2-5	ASTPRASRETQY
TRBV21-1	NA	TRBJ2-5	ASSNRGQVGETQY
TRBV5-4	NA	TRBJ2-3	ASSIGQINRTPRRGGQY
TRBV18	NA	TRBJ1-5	ASSQNRVLFNQPQH
TRBV14	NA	TRBJ2-3	ASSQVRVSGILPDTQY
TRBV5-4	NA	TRBJ2-7	ASSLAGTGKTYEQY
TRBV11-3	NA	TRBJ2-3	ASSLEGAGLRTDTQY
TRBV11-2	NA	TRBJ2-1	ASSLLRPSGEKQF
TRBV11-3	NA	TRBJ2-1	ASSLSGRGSEQF
TRBV5-1	NA	TRBJ2-7	ASSHGQGAYEQY
TRBV5-1	NA	TRBJ1-6	ASSLDRVTNNSPLH
TRBV6-2/TRBV6-3	NA	TRBJ2-2	ASIPLEGLGTGELF
TRBV19	NA	TRBJ2-5	AVKESGPPETQY
TRBV19	NA	TRBJ1-5	ASRIDRAFFNQPQH
TRBV7-9	NA	TRBJ1-6	ASSLEQNYNSPLH
TRBV3-1/TRBV3-2	few	TRBJ2-1	ASSQAGWSEQF
TRBV7-7	NA	TRBJ1-1	ASSSTSQANKLNTEAF
TRBV4-1	NA	TRBJ2-7	ASSREGQGTYEQY
TRBV10-3	once	TRBJ2-2	AISEWGANTGELF
TRBV2	few	TRBJ2-3	ASKEERSTDTQY
TRBV28	NA	TRBJ1-3	ASSWVTGGDTIY
TRBV6-1	NA	TRBJ2-5	ASRARGSQETQY
TRBV29-1	NA	TRBJ2-1	SVLKQGADNEQF
TRBV12-5	NA	TRBJ1-3	ASGLSGTGVDSGNTIY
TRBV7-6	NA	TRBJ2-7	ASSLGSRSEQY
TRBV23-1	NA	TRBJ1-2	ATGGRSYGYT
TRBV30	NA	TRBJ1-4	AWRQSGDRVF
TRBV6-2/TRBV6-3	NA	TRBJ2-2	ASSYSGLAHLTGELF
TRBV5-4	once	TRBJ1-1	ASSRALRTGTYKRTEAF
TRBV29-1	NA	TRBJ1-5	SVRTGSGQPQH
TRBV7-7	few	TRBJ2-7	ASSLEGVAGLGEQY
TRBV3-1/TRBV3-2	NA	TRBJ2-7	ASSQGPGAGAYSYEQY
TRBV4-1	NA	TRBJ1-1	ASSQEDRASTEAF
TRBV5-4	NA	TRBJ2-7	ASSLRETSPPEQY
TRBV21-1	NA	TRBJ2-3	ASSKGVRLDTQY
TRBV30	NA	TRBJ2-1	AWSVPVARNNEQF
TRBV15	NA	TRBJ2-7	ATSRGGGLAVTYEQY